These 21 T cell receptor beta chains were all obtained from the same sample, sequenced in a study of PD-1 blockade in mismatch repair-deficient tumors (dated by TCRdb to the late 2010s). Library construction relied on the immunoSEQ multiplex PCR assay. The immuneACCESS repertoire file appears here via TCRdb, limited to in-frame rearrangements. These files lack a portion of the clones; in checked studies, under half of the deficit traces to unresolved V genes, and the cause of the others is not known. This sample gives tens of thousands of clones in total; almost 80% of them show up just once. Approximately 5% of the sample comes from the top ten. The sample here was peripheral blood, taken 2 weeks after starting pembrolizumab. Receptors originate from an adult with mismatch repair-deficient cancer.

The V and J genes are TRBV28 and TRBJ2-3; 10 bases fit TRBD1. CDR3 size: 20 residues. V lost 4 bases to trimming and J lost 0 bases; unmatched junction nucleotides: 16. Per germline, CDR1 MDHEN and CDR2 SYDVKM. CDR3 coding DNA: TGTGCCAGCAGTTATAGGACAGGGGGGTGGCGGGAGGATAGCACAGATACGCAGTATTTT. It is translated as CASSYRTGGWREDSTDTQYF.

The V gene is TRBV9, the J gene TRBJ2-5; 7 bases are shared with TRBD2. V shed 3 bases and J 2 bases; nucleotides not matched to a gene: 7. Germline V lookup: CDR1 SGDLS, CDR2 YYNGEE. The CDR3 is 15 amino acids. CDR3 amino acids: CASSGGGPQQETQYF. The CDR3 nucleotides read TGTGCCAGCAGCGGGGGAGGGCCCCAACAAGAGACCCAGTACTTC.

This chain joins TRBV9 and TRBJ2-7, with 11 bases aligning to TRBD2. Germline V CDR1 and CDR2: SGDLS, YYNGEE. Trimming took 4 bases from V and 6 from J; bases not matched to a gene: 6. This CDR3 has 14 amino acids. CDR3 in amino acids: CASSPGTSGLEQYF. DNA for the CDR3: TGTGCCAGCAGCCCCGGGACTAGCGGTCTCGAGCAGTACTTC.

The chain is built from TRBV2 and TRBJ1-2; D unresolved. Germline lookup yields CDR1 SNHLY and CDR2 FYNNEI. V dropped 5 bases and J dropped 0 bases, with 10 bases sitting between them. This CDR3 comprises 14 residues. CDR3 in DNA: TGTGCCAGCAGTTTGGAGTTAGCTAACTATGGCTACACCTTC. Protein sequence: CASSLELANYGYTF.

This rearrangement joins TRBV6-6 to TRBJ2-1; no reliable D call. V was clipped by 5 bases and J by 9 bases, with 8 bases between them. This CDR3 contains 11 residues. Germline assignment: CDR1 MNHNY and CDR2 SVGAGI (reference sequence). In nucleotides, the CDR3 is TGTGCCAGCAGTGGAGTGGGTGAGCAGTTCTTC. Encoded protein: CASSGVGEQFF.

Here the CDR3 reads CAISEPPGTGQGEDEQYF. DNA of the CDR3: TGTGCCATCAGTGAGCCACCCGGGACAGGGCAAGGCGAGGACGAGCAGTACTTC. The chain links TRBV10-3 to TRBJ2-7; 9 nucleotides match TRBD1. CDR3 length: 18 residues. After removal of 2 bases from V and 5 bases from J, the junction contained 16 bases not matched to a gene. The V gene's germline CDR1 is ENHRY and CDR2 SYGVKD.

The V gene is TRBV5-1, the J gene TRBJ2-5; D unclear. The CDR3 runs to 14 residues. The V gene lost 0 bases and the J gene lost 1 base, with 7 bases spanning the gap. Per germline, CDR1 SGHRS and CDR2 YFSETQ. The DNA for the CDR3 is TGCGCCAGCAGCTTGGAACAGAGCCAAGAGACCCAGTACTTC. This encodes CASSLEQSQETQYF. Supplemented by reference TRBV5-1 and TRBJ2-5, the full variable domain reads KAGVTQTPRYLIKTRGQQVTLSCSPISGHRSVSWYQQTPGQGLQFLFEYFSETQRNKGNFPGRFSGRQFSNSRSEMNVSTLELGDSALYLCASSLEQSQETQYFGPGTRLLVL.

This clone was found a few times. The genes are TRBV10-1 and TRBJ2-7; perhaps TRBD1 as D (6 bases). The V end was cut by 8 bases, the J end by 6 bases, with 20 bases between. The V gene's germline CDR1 is WNHNN and CDR2 SYGVQD (reference sequence). The CDR3 contains 14 residues. The CDR3 region is CASGPRGSGSEQYF. In DNA form, the CDR3 reads TGCGCCAGCGGCCCAAGGGGGTCAGGCAGCGAGCAGTACTTC.

This clone occurred a few times. V gene TRBV27 combines with J gene TRBJ1-4; 7 bases map to TRBD1. CDR1 and CDR2 from the germline V gene are MNHEY and SMNVEV (reference sequence). The CDR3 is 16 residues long. V shed 3 bases and J 8 bases; nucleotides not matched to a gene: 12. The CDR3 loop reads CASSFVRTGAGEKLFF. The CDR3 nucleotides read TGTGCCAGCAGTTTCGTCCGGACAGGAGCAGGAGAAAAACTGTTTTTT.

V and J are TRBV5-4 and TRBJ1-2, with 8 positions matching TRBD1. The CDR3 spans 13 residues. The V segment lost 3 bases and the J segment 6 bases; nucleotides outside the gene matches: 4. Germline lookup yields CDR1 SGHNT and CDR2 YYREEE (reference sequence). The CDR3 spells CASSSPGGDGYTF. The CDR3 DNA sequence: TGTGCCAGCAGCTCTCCAGGGGGCGATGGCTACACCTTC.

This chain connects TRBV2 to TRBJ2-5; 8 nucleotides agree with TRBD1. In germline, CDR1 is SNHLY, CDR2 FYNNEI. The CDR3 contains 16 residues. The V segment lost 8 bases and the J segment 5 bases; nucleotides outside the gene matches: 16. CDR3 sequence reads: CASELDRELPWETQYF. The CDR3 nucleotides are TGTGCCAGCGAGCTGGACAGGGAACTGCCCTGGGAGACCCAGTACTTC.

The chain links TRBV12-5 to TRBJ2-1, with D maybe TRBD1 (6 bases). The length of the CDR3 is 16 residues. Germline-derived CDR1 and CDR2 are LGHNT and FRNRAP. V was trimmed by 5 bases and J by 7 bases, leaving 21 bases between them. The CDR3 loop is CASGPSTGSRSNEQFF. The CDR3 DNA follows: TGTGCTAGTGGTCCCAGTACAGGGTCTAGGTCAAATGAGCAGTTCTTC.

The gene calls are TRBV7-2 and TRBJ2-5, with TRBD2 matching over 12 bases. This CDR3 has 15 residues. After removal of 1 base from V and 4 bases from J, the junction contained 1 base not matched to a gene. The V gene's germline CDR1 is SGHTA and CDR2 FQGNSA. The CDR3 region has the DNA TGTGCCAGCAGCTTAGTGGGACTAGCGGGAGAGACCCAGTACTTC. It codes for CASSLVGLAGETQYF.

The V and J genes are TRBV7-9 and TRBJ2-7; maybe TRBD2 (5 bases). The V and J ends lost 0 bases and 3 bases respectively, with 6 bases between them. The CDR3 extends over 13 amino acids. CDR1 is SEHNR, CDR2 FQNEAQ, per germline (reference sequence). The CDR3 DNA is TGTGCCAGCAGCTTAGCGGGAGTCTACGAGCAGTACTTC. It translates to CASSLAGVYEQYF.

As DNA, the CDR3 is TGTGCCAGCAGTTACGGGGGGTTGGGCGAGAACACTGAAGCTTTCTTT. It is translated as CASSYGGLGENTEAFF. The chain combines TRBV6-6 with TRBJ1-1, with D possibly TRBD1 on 5 matching bases. The germline CDR1 and CDR2 sequences are MNHNY and SVGAGI (reference sequence). The CDR3 is made up of 16 amino acids. The ends were cut back, 2 bases at V and 1 base at J, with 14 bases in the middle.

The V and J genes are TRBV19 and TRBJ2-3, with TRBD2 identical over 10 bases. CDR1 is LNHDA, CDR2 SQIVND, per germline (reference sequence). V lost 3 bases to trimming and J lost 4 bases; unmatched junction nucleotides: 4. CDR3 size: 15 residues. This CDR3 reads CASSILAGVPDTQYF. CDR3 sequence (DNA): TGTGCCAGTAGTATTCTAGCGGGAGTACCAGATACGCAGTATTTT.

The J gene is TRBJ2-3, the V gene TRBV27; TRBD2 matches 7 bases. The CDR3 is 15 amino acids. The trim removed 1 base at V and 6 bases at J, leaving 7 bases unmatched. Germline V gene sequence: CDR1 MNHEY, CDR2 SMNVEV (reference sequence). The CDR3 DNA reads as TGTGCCAGCAGTTTATATGCGGTGGGGGGGGATACGCAGTATTTT. Translating gives CASSLYAVGGDTQYF.

This clone was seen just once. The rearrangement uses TRBV6-1 and TRBJ1-4; maybe TRBD1 (6 bases). V was pared by 6 bases and J by 3 bases, with 8 bases between. CDR3 length: 13 amino acids. Germline CDR1 reads MNHNS; CDR2 reads SASEGT. The CDR3 loop is CASRRGANEKLFF. The CDR3 region has the DNA TGTGCCAGCAGGAGGGGGGCTAATGAAAAACTGTTTTTT.

This chain connects TRBV18 to TRBJ2-1; the match to TRBD1 covers 9 bases. Germline V lookup: CDR1 KGHSH, CDR2 LQKENI. This CDR3 contains 16 residues. V was clipped by 0 bases and J by 7 bases; unmatched bases: 7. Here the CDR3 DNA reads TGTGCCAGCTCACCACCTACGGGACAGGGTGGGAATGAGCAGTTCTTC. This encodes CASSPPTGQGGNEQFF.

This rearrangement joins TRBV5-4 to TRBJ1-2, with D perhaps matching TRBD1 (6 bases). Trimming pared 0 bases from V and 4 bases from J, leaving 13 bases between. CDR1 and CDR2 from the germline V gene are SGHNT and YYREEE (reference sequence). The CDR3 runs 15 residues. The CDR3 DNA is TGTGCCAGCAGCTTGGTATCGGGGGCTGGCTATGGCTACACCTTC. Its protein product is CASSLVSGAGYGYTF.

This clone was seen only a few times. The rearrangement uses TRBV2 and TRBJ2-7; 9 bases fit TRBD1. V gave up 5 bases and J gave up 3 bases; unmatched junction bases: 14. The germline V gene has CDR1 SNHLY and CDR2 FYNNEI. The CDR3 loop spans 17 amino acids. The CDR3 region is CASSHSRSGQGIYEQYF. CDR3 DNA: TGTGCCAGCAGTCATTCAAGATCGGGACAGGGTATCTACGAGCAGTACTTC.